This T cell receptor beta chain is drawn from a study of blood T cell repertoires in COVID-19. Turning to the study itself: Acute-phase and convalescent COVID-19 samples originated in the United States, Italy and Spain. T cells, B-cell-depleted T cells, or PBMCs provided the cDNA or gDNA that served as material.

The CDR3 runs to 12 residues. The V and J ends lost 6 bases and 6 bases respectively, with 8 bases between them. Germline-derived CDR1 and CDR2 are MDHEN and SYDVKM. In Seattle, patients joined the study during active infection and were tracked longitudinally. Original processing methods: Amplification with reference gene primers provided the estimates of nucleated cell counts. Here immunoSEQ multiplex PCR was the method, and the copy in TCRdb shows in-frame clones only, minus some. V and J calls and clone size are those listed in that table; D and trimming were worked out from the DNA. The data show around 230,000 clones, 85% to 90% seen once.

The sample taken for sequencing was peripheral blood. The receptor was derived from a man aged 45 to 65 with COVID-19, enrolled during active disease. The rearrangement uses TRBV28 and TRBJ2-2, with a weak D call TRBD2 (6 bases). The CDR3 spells CASRSGAGELFF. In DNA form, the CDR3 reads TGTGCCAGCAGGTCGGGGGCCGGGGAGCTGTTTTTT.